The text below deals with one TCR beta chain. Its antigen is currently unknown. Per germline, CDR1 SGDLS and CDR2 YYNGEE. Trimming removed 6 bases from V and 4 bases from J, with 14 bases in between. The CDR3 runs to 14 residues. These data are taken from a study of cytomegalovirus exposure and HLA in healthy donors. Study in general: Of all 400 or so donors who were genotyped, roughly 81% belonged to the Caucasian-associated ancestry cluster.

With 60 Vbeta and 13 Jbeta primers, the PCR was carried out. The method was immunoSEQ multiplex PCR; TCRdb's version includes in-frame clones alone and lacks a portion of them. The sample holds 160,000 or so clones; around 88% are singletons and the top ten take 0.85%. Findings and caveats of the study: Investigators reported 150 to 200 TCR beta chains as tied to cytomegalovirus. It was assumed in the presence/absence analyses that sequencing depth was roughly uniform across donors. Per a prior analysis, the majority of TCR beta V segments were productive roughly 87% or roughly 30% of the time.

The TCR originated in a woman aged 30 to 39 in good health and CMV-seronegative. V is TRBV9 and J is TRBJ1-5, with D perhaps TRBD1 (6 bases). The sequenced material came from PBMCs. CDR3 sequence reads: CASNSGAGNQPQHF. The CDR3 coding sequence is TGTGCCAGCAATTCAGGGGCCGGGAATCAGCCCCAGCATTTT.